A selection of T cell receptor beta chains follows, all from one sample in a study of control samples from healthy donors and cancer patients. The assay was immunoSEQ multiplex PCR, and TCRdb's table has in-frame clones only and misses some. The repertoire holds 120,000 or so clones, 87% seen once, with 2.9% in the top ten. Sequencing was performed on blood. These receptor sequences come from a man in his sixties in good health. The CDR3 runs from the conserved cysteine through the conserved F or W. Each record gives: D gene, V gene, J gene, clone size, CDR3 length, CDR3 protein, CDR3 DNA. D genes are given only for firm matches. Rows may omit the clone size; those that give it use once, few, many or a size class.

.	TRBV5-1	TRBJ1-2	.	12	CASSLGYYGYTF	TGCGCCAGCAGCTTGGGGTACTATGGCTACACCTTC
.	TRBV2	TRBJ1-5	.	14	CASSSHNSNQPQHF	TGTGCCAGCAGTTCACACAATAGCAATCAGCCCCAGCATTTT
.	TRBV28	TRBJ1-6	.	13	CASSPSVYSPLHF	TGTGCCAGCAGTCCCTCGGTGTATTCACCCCTCCACTTT
.	TRBV20-1	TRBJ1-1	.	14	CSASPGALNTEAFF	TGCAGTGCTAGTCCAGGGGCTCTGAACACTGAAGCTTTCTTT
TRBD1	TRBV19	TRBJ1-6	.	18	CASSTLQTGVTYNSPLHF	TGTGCCAGTAGTACCCTTCAAACAGGGGTCACCTATAATTCACCCCTCCACTTT
TRBD1	TRBV5-6	TRBJ1-4	.	17	CASSLYPGTATNEKLFF	TGTGCCAGCAGCTTATACCCTGGGACAGCAACTAATGAAAAACTGTTTTTT
TRBD1	TRBV6-5	TRBJ1-2	once	13	CASTLGQGAGYTF	TGTGCCAGCACCCTGGGACAGGGAGCTGGCTACACCTTC
.	TRBV19	TRBJ1-6	.	15	CASSPDGGYHSPLHF	TGTGCCAGTAGTCCCGATGGGGGGTACCATTCACCCCTCCACTTT
TRBD1	TRBV5-1	TRBJ2-7	.	15	CASSPDRTGAYEQYF	TGCGCCAGCAGCCCGGATAGGACAGGGGCCTACGAGCAGTACTTC
.	TRBV6-1	TRBJ1-1	.	14	CASSEGGFSGEAFF	TGTGCCAGCAGTGAAGGGGGGTTTAGTGGGGAAGCTTTCTTT
TRBD1	TRBV9	TRBJ2-2	.	14	CASSAIGTGGELFF	TGTGCCAGCAGCGCTATAGGGACAGGCGGGGAGCTGTTTTTT
.	TRBV19	TRBJ2-7	.	14	CASSFDPGSVQQYF	TGTGCCAGTAGTTTTGATCCCGGCAGCGTGCAGCAGTACTTC
.	TRBV18	TRBJ1-4	.	18	CASSLNTAIGKANEKLFF	TGTGCCAGCTCACTGAATACCGCCATAGGGAAGGCTAATGAAAAACTGTTTTTT
.	TRBV3-1/TRBV3-2	TRBJ2-3	.	16	CASSLPRGGITDTQYF	TGTGCCAGCAGCCTCCCGAGGGGGGGAATCACAGATACGCAGTATTTT
.	TRBV2	TRBJ1-6	.	15	CASRSQGPPNSPLHF	TGTGCCAGCAGATCACAGGGTCCCCCAAATTCACCCCTCCACTTT
.	TRBV7-8	TRBJ1-1	.	14	CASSLAGGFTEAFF	TGTGCCAGCAGCTTAGCGGGGGGTTTCACTGAAGCTTTCTTT
TRBD1	TRBV9	TRBJ2-3	.	14	CASAPGQPTDTQYF	TGTGCCAGCGCCCCGGGACAGCCCACAGATACGCAGTATTTT
.	TRBV19	TRBJ2-4	.	14	CASNPLGAKNIQYF	TGTGCCAGTAACCCTTTAGGGGCCAAAAACATTCAGTACTTC
TRBD1	TRBV6-5	TRBJ1-5	once	13	CASRTGGGQPQHF	TGTGCCAGCAGAACAGGGGGAGGTCAGCCCCAGCATTTT
.	TRBV19	TRBJ2-1	.	17	CASSSHVFESSYNEQFF	TGTGCCAGTAGTTCCCACGTATTTGAGAGCTCCTACAATGAGCAGTTCTTC
.	TRBV1	TRBJ1-2	.	17	CTSSQEEGRGLVEGYTF	TGCACCAGCAGCCAAGAAGAGGGCAGGGGATTGGTTGAAGGCTACACCTTC
TRBD1	TRBV19	TRBJ1-6	.	19	CASSRVGGQTNSYNSPLHF	TGTGCCAGTAGCCGCGTGGGGGGACAGACGAACTCCTATAATTCACCCCTCCACTTT
TRBD1	TRBV20-1	TRBJ1-2	.	11	CSASDRVGYTF	TGCAGTGCTAGCGACAGGGTGGGCTACACCTTC
.	TRBV3-1/TRBV3-2	TRBJ1-1	.	13	CASSQQANTEAFF	TGTGCCAGCAGCCAACAAGCGAACACTGAAGCTTTCTTT